These 29 T cell receptor beta chains came from one sample sequenced in a study. TCRdb reanalysed the RT-PCR reads using MiXCR and keeps one entry per CDR3 protein. The sample has about 700,000 distinct CDR3 sequences; 14% are singletons. Sequencing input: memory CD4+ T cells from blood. The receptor set was obtained from a female donor in good health, serving as a healthy control.

This clonotype showed up just a few times. V gene TRBV30 combines with J gene TRBJ2-7; D may match TRBD1 or TRBD2 (6 bases each). Trimming removed 2 bases at V and 0 bases at J, with 11 bases between. The CDR3 sequence is 14 residues long. Looked up from germline, CDR1 is GTSNPN and CDR2 is SVGIG (reference sequence). CDR3 nucleotides: TGTGCCTGGAGTCAAGGGGGGAGCTCCTACGAGCAGTACTTC. Encoded protein: CAWSQGGSSYEQYF.

This clonotype was picked up many times. This chain connects TRBV27 to TRBJ2-6; unclear D gene. V was clipped by 2 bases and J by 0 bases, with 2 bases between them. Germline-derived CDR1 and CDR2 are MNHEY and SMNVEV (reference sequence). The CDR3 has 14 residues. Here the CDR3 reads CASSLASGANVLTF. The CDR3 region has the DNA TGTGCCAGCAGTTTAGCCTCTGGGGCCAACGTCCTGACTTTC. Together with reference TRBV27 and TRBJ2-6, the CDR3 gives the full variable domain: EAQVTQNPRYLITVTGKKLTVTCSQNMNHEYMSWYRQDPGLGLRQIYYSMNVEVTDKGDVPEGYKVSRKEKRNFPLILESPSPNQTSLYFCASSLASGANVLTFGAGSRLTVL.

This CDR3 is CASSFDGSNYGYTF. The CDR3 DNA follows: TGTGCCAGCAGCTTCGACGGTTCTAACTATGGCTACACCTTC. The V and J genes are TRBV7-2 and TRBJ1-2; no clear D gene. CDR1 SGHTA and CDR2 FQGNSA come from the germline V gene. CDR3 length equals 14 residues. V lost 3 bases and J lost 0, with 8 bases in between.

This clonotype occurred many times. This chain uses TRBV3-1 with TRBJ1-2, with D possibly matching TRBD1 (5 bases). Trimming took off 6 bases at V and 5 bases at J, with 10 bases between the two ends. Looked up from germline, CDR1 is LGHDT and CDR2 is YNNKEL (reference sequence). CDR3 length equals 12 residues. The CDR3 protein is CASSRGDYGYTF. The CDR3, as DNA: TGTGCCAGCAGTCGAGGGGATTATGGCTACACCTTC.

The chain links TRBV27 to TRBJ2-3; a weak D match, TRBD1 (5 bases). There are 15 residues in the CDR3. The germline gives CDR1 MNHEY, CDR2 SMNVEV (reference sequence). V lost 3 bases and J lost 6, with 16 bases in between. The CDR3 nucleotides are TGTGCCAGCAGTTTTTCTACGATACAGGCTGATACGCAGTATTTT. This sequence encodes CASSFSTIQADTQYF.

V gene TRBV19 combines with J gene TRBJ2-3; 8 bases are a match to TRBD2. After removal of 5 bases from V and 0 bases from J, the junction contained 7 bases not matched to a gene. The germline CDR1 and CDR2 sequences are LNHDA and SQIVND (reference sequence). The CDR3 has 16 residues. CDR3 in DNA: TGTGCCAGTAGTCCCACTAGCGGCTTCAGCACAGATACGCAGTATTTT. It specifies CASSPTSGFSTDTQYF.

This clonotype was counted at least ten times. V gene TRBV20-1 combines with J gene TRBJ2-1; D gene uncertain. V lost 6 bases and J 7 bases, leaving 13 bases between the germline ends. The germline CDR1 and CDR2 sequences are DFQATT and SNEGSKA (reference sequence). The CDR3 is 12 amino acids. As DNA, the CDR3 is TGCAGTGCCTACAGTAGAGAGAATGAGCAGTTCTTC. This sequence encodes CSAYSRENEQFF.

This sequence joins TRBV20-1 and TRBJ1-5; 9 bases are a match to TRBD1. Germline values: CDR1 DFQATT, CDR2 SNEGSKA (reference sequence). J lost 1 base, V lost 6 bases, and 10 bases had no gene match. The CDR3 loop spans 16 amino acids. The chain's CDR3 is CSADGTGFISNQPQHF. CDR3 bases: TGCAGTGCAGACGGGACAGGGTTCATCAGCAATCAGCCCCAGCATTTT.

Points on this clonotype: The junction departs from the called germline gene at one end, perhaps through a read error. V is TRBV4-1 and J is TRBJ1-2; D unclear. The CDR3 has 15 amino acids. Germline values: CDR1 MGHRA, CDR2 YSYEKL. CDR3 residues: CASSQAGTLNYCYTF. The DNA of the CDR3 is TGCGCCAGCAGCCAAGCCGGCACCCTGAACTATTGCTACACCTTC.

This clonotype was counted only a few times. The missing conserved phenylalanine or tryptophan at the end of this CDR3 makes a read error likely. The J gene is TRBJ2-1, the V gene TRBV10-3; TRBD2 matches 8 bases. The CDR3 contains 15 residues. The germline V gene encodes CDR1 ENHRY and CDR2 SYGVKD. Germline trimming cut 3 bases from V and 7 bases from J; bases unmatched to any gene: 8. CDR3 DNA sequence: TGTGCCATCAGTGACTCTGCGGGAGGTAGGAATGAGCAGTTCCTC. This gives the protein CAISDSAGGRNEQFL.

This clonotype has just a few counts. V gene TRBV5-1 combines with J gene TRBJ1-4; D unclear. The germline V gene has CDR1 SGHRS and CDR2 YFSETQ. This CDR3 spans 13 amino acids. V was clipped by 0 bases and J by 4 bases, with 4 bases between them. CDR3 sequence reads: CASSLDINEKLFF. DNA of the CDR3: TGCGCCAGCAGCTTGGACATTAATGAAAAACTGTTTTTT.

The rearrangement links TRBV7-8 to TRBJ2-2; maybe TRBD2 (5 bases). This CDR3 is built from 16 residues. Germline V gene lookup returns CDR1 SGHVS and CDR2 FQNEAQ. The germline V and J ends were trimmed by 5 bases and 0 bases, with 13 bases remaining between them. The CDR3 region has the DNA TGTGCCAGCAGCAAATACACGGGAACGAACACCGGGGAGCTGTTTTTT. Translated: CASSKYTGTNTGELFF. The full variable domain, in which reference TRBV7-8 and TRBJ2-2 provide the parts outside the CDR3, is GAGVSQSPRYKVAKRGQDVALRCDPISGHVSLFWYQQALGQGPEFLTYFQNEAQLDKSGLPSDRFFAERPEGSVSTLKIQRTQQEDSAVYLCASSKYTGTNTGELFFGEGSRLTVL.

This clonotype was picked up many times. The DNA for the CDR3 is TGTGCCAGCAGCTCTAGACAGGGGGGGTGGAATGAGCAGTTCTTC. Translated: CASSSRQGGWNEQFF. The rearrangement uses TRBV5-4 and TRBJ2-1; 9 bases map to TRBD1. Germline values: CDR1 SGHNT, CDR2 YYREEE (reference sequence). The CDR3 consists of 15 residues. V was clipped by 3 bases and J by 7 bases; unmatched bases: 8.

This clonotype was seen ten or more times. The chain has TRBV4-3 and TRBJ1-5; D is unresolved. The CDR3 length is 17 residues. Germline V gene lookup returns CDR1 LGHNA and CDR2 YSLEER. The ends were cut back, 0 bases at V and 0 bases at J, with 12 bases in the middle. The CDR3 sequence: CASSQEPPMYSNQPQHF. The CDR3 DNA follows: TGCGCCAGCAGCCAAGAGCCCCCGATGTATAGCAATCAGCCCCAGCATTTT.

This clonotype was found many times. CDR3 sequence reads: CAISRSAGGDEQFF. The CDR3 DNA follows: TGTGCCATCAGTCGCTCAGCGGGAGGTGATGAGCAGTTCTTC. The chain combines TRBV10-3 with TRBJ2-1; TRBD2 aligns across 9 bases. Germline CDR1 and CDR2: ENHRY and SYGVKD. The ends lost 5 bases at V and 8 bases at J; junction bases unmatched: 7. The CDR3 is 14 residues long.

The chain joins TRBV7-2 to TRBJ1-4; D unclear. The germline V and J ends were trimmed by 5 bases and 2 bases, with 12 bases remaining between them. Germline CDR1 and CDR2: SGHTA and FQGNSA. This CDR3 spans 15 amino acids. The CDR3: CASSQRRTTNEKLFF. The CDR3 DNA follows: TGTGCCAGCAGCCAGCGCCGGACGACTAATGAAAAACTGTTTTTT.

The chain has TRBV6-2 or TRBV6-3 and TRBJ2-2, with D unclear. The V gene lost 7 bases and the J gene lost 6 bases, with 9 bases spanning the gap. Germline assignment: CDR1 MNHEY and CDR2 SVGEGT. The CDR3 sequence is 12 residues long. CDR3: CASTPPPGELFF. CDR3 nucleotide sequence: TGTGCCAGCACCCCCCCGCCCGGGGAGCTGTTTTTT.

The V and J genes are TRBV6-5 and TRBJ2-7, with D unresolved. CDR3 length: 14 amino acids. Deletions cut 2 bases from V and 3 bases from J, with 11 bases between. Germline CDR1 reads MNHEY; CDR2 reads SVGAGI. CDR3 in amino acids: CASSYGSPDYEQYF. The CDR3 region has the DNA TGTGCCAGCAGTTACGGGTCTCCAGACTACGAGCAGTACTTC.

The gene calls are TRBV5-1 and TRBJ2-5, with 9 bases matching TRBD1. Germline V gives CDR1 SGHRS, CDR2 YFSETQ. Trimming took 5 bases from V and 2 from J; bases not matched to a gene: 4. The CDR3 runs 14 residues. In DNA, the CDR3 is TGCGCCAGCAGATTACAGGGGGCACAAGAGACCCAGTACTTC. Translated: CASRLQGAQETQYF. The full variable domain, completed using reference TRBV5-1 and TRBJ2-5, is KAGVTQTPRYLIKTRGQQVTLSCSPISGHRSVSWYQQTPGQGLQFLFEYFSETQRNKGNFPGRFSGRQFSNSRSEMNVSTLELGDSALYLCASRLQGAQETQYFGPGTRLLVL.

This clonotype was counted between two and nine times. The gene calls are TRBV20-1 and TRBJ2-1, with 7 bases fitting TRBD2. The CDR3 consists of 14 residues. Losses at the gene ends were 3 bases for V and 1 base for J; bases not matched to a gene: 3. Germline V gene data show CDR1 as DFQATT and CDR2 as SNEGSKA (reference sequence). For the CDR3, the DNA is TGCAGTGCTAGTGAGGGAGGGTCCTACAATGAGCAGTTCTTC. Translated: CSASEGGSYNEQFF.

This clonotype was seen repeatedly, ten times or more. The chain uses TRBV24-1 and TRBJ1-5, with 10 bases matching TRBD1. The junction had 7 bases not matched to a gene; V was cut back by 3 bases and J by 9 bases. The CDR3 consists of 15 residues. The germline gives CDR1 KGHDR, CDR2 SFDVKD. CDR3 region: CATSDPGQGVSPQHF. The DNA for the CDR3 is TGTGCCACCAGTGATCCCGGACAGGGGGTTTCGCCCCAGCATTTT.

The chain has TRBV10-3 and TRBJ1-5; D is unclear. Trimming left V 3 bases short and J 3 bases short, with 9 bases between. Germline lookup yields CDR1 ENHRY and CDR2 SYGVKD. This CDR3 is 14 amino acids long. In DNA, the CDR3 is TGTGCCATCAGTGATCAAACAGTCAATCAGCCCCAGCATTTT. It specifies CAISDQTVNQPQHF.

In this sample, this clonotype turned up a few times. The genes are TRBV12-3 or TRBV12-4 and TRBJ2-5; D remains unclear. The length of the CDR3 is 14 residues. V lost 5 bases and J 0 bases, leaving 10 bases between the germline ends. The CDR3 DNA is TGTGCCAGCAGTCCTCAAGAGTACCAAGAGACCCAGTACTTC. Its translation: CASSPQEYQETQYF.

This clonotype was counted many times. The genes are TRBV5-5 and TRBJ2-7, with a tentative D call TRBD1 (7 bases). CDR3 size: 15 residues. The V gene's germline CDR1 is SGHKS and CDR2 YYEKEE (reference sequence). The V end lost 3 bases, the J end lost 1 base, and 14 bases lay between the germline ends. DNA for the CDR3: TGTGCCAGCAGCTCCGACAGGGAGGCGTCCTACGAGCAGTACTTC. This gives the protein CASSSDREASYEQYF.

This clonotype was seen at least ten times. The chain couples TRBV28 to TRBJ1-6, with TRBD1 matching over 9 bases. There are 14 residues in the CDR3. Germline V gene sequence: CDR1 MDHEN, CDR2 SYDVKM. V shed 4 bases, J shed 7 bases, and the junction held 2 bases outside the gene matches. CDR3: CASSYGQGNSPLHF. The CDR3 coding sequence is TGTGCCAGCAGTTATGGACAGGGGAATTCACCCCTCCACTTT.

This chain links TRBV5-4 with TRBJ1-4, with 8 nucleotides matching TRBD1. The CDR3 loop spans 15 amino acids. With V trimmed by 4 bases and J by 4 bases, 6 bases remained unmatched. Germline lookup yields CDR1 SGHNT and CDR2 YYREEE (reference sequence). CDR3 bases: TGTGCCAGCAGCCGTCAGGGGGCGGTTAATGAAAAACTGTTTTTT. This codes for CASSRQGAVNEKLFF.

This clonotype was observed at least ten times. The CDR3 loop is CSVGTLGTGSFLTYEQYF. DNA for the CDR3: TGCAGCGTTGGGACCCTCGGGACAGGGAGTTTCTTGACCTACGAGCAGTACTTC. The V gene is TRBV29-1, the J gene TRBJ2-7; 9 nucleotides line up with TRBD1. CDR1 SQVTM and CDR2 ANQGSEA come from the germline V gene. The CDR3 spans 18 residues. Germline trimming cut 4 bases from V and 2 bases from J; bases unmatched to any gene: 18.

The chain uses TRBV5-1 and TRBJ1-2, with 10 bases matching TRBD1. The length of the CDR3 is 14 residues. V shed 4 bases and J 4 bases; nucleotides not matched to a gene: 4. The germline V gene encodes CDR1 SGHRS and CDR2 YFSETQ. The CDR3 reads CASSATGGTYGYTF. DNA of the CDR3: TGCGCCAGCAGCGCGACAGGGGGCACCTATGGCTACACCTTC.

This clonotype was detected many times. The chain links TRBV10-3 to TRBJ2-2; D ambiguous. CDR3 length: 16 amino acids. Trimming removed 7 bases from V and 2 bases from J, with 17 bases in between. Germline lookup yields CDR1 ENHRY and CDR2 SYGVKD. CDR3 sequence: CAIKGMVGENTGELFF. The DNA for the CDR3 is TGTGCCATCAAGGGCATGGTTGGGGAAAACACCGGGGAGCTGTTTTTT.